This TCR beta chain was identified during a study of blood T cell repertoires in COVID-19. Authors' data handling: Estimated nucleated cell counts came from reference gene primer amplification. Measured with immunoSEQ multiplex PCR; TCRdb has only the in-frame clones, and not every one. V and J calls and clone size follow that table, whereas D and trimming were derived from the DNA. The sample holds under 450,000 clones, 81% seen once. The CDR3 spans 14 residues. CDR1 is PRHDT and CDR2 is FYEKMQ in the germline V gene (reference sequence). Trimming removed 1 base from V and 4 bases from J; junction bases left unmatched: 4.

The receptor comes from a human donor with acute or convalescent COVID-19. The donor label of this sample is uncertain. Specimen: peripheral blood. This chain joins TRBV13 and TRBJ2-7; the match to TRBD2 covers 7 bases. This CDR3 is CASSLAGGGYEQYF. The CDR3, as DNA: TGTGCCAGCAGCTTAGCCGGGGGAGGGTACGAGCAGTACTTC.